The source of this T cell receptor (beta chain) is a study of T cell repertoires in cytomegalovirus infection. As regards this clonotype: No antigen is known for it.

V lost 0 bases and J lost 1, with 12 bases in between. This CDR3 is 16 amino acids long. Per the germline V gene, CDR1 is MNHGY and CDR2 is SAAAGT. TCRdb reanalysed the reads using MiXCR and keeps one entry per CDR3 protein. The table has 80,000 to 95,000 distinct CDR3 sequences, less than 30% seen once. The source of this sequence is a human donor in good health (CMV status not recorded). Some clones in this sample may be carry-over from other donors' samples. This chain connects TRBV6-8 to TRBJ2-5; D is ambiguous. The material sequenced was CD8+ T cells from cultured PBMCs, taken from culture after CMV antigen stimulation. CDR3 nucleotides: TGTGCCAGCAGTTACTCGGTTGTGGGCAGCCAAGAGACCCAGTACTTC. Translation gives CASSYSVVGSQETQYF.